This T cell receptor (beta chain) was observed in a study of control samples from healthy donors and cancer patients. TCRdb's copy holds only in-frame clones and misses some; the assay was immunoSEQ multiplex PCR. In the table there are some 150,000 clones, 96% of which are singletons. V lost 1 base, J lost 5 bases, and 18 bases lay in between. CDR3 length equals 16 residues. Germline V CDR1 and CDR2: SEHNR, FQNEAQ (reference sequence). Sequencing input: blood. The V call is TRBV7-9, the J call TRBJ2-7, with a tentative D call TRBD2 (5 bases). The clonotype originates from a woman aged 25 to 39 in good health. CDR3 sequence reads: CASSLEPRHPTNEQYF. DNA for the CDR3: TGTGCCAGCAGCTTAGAGCCGAGACACCCGACTAACGAGCAGTACTTC.